Each of the 23 T cell receptor beta chains below was sequenced from the same sample in a study of OX40 agonist ivuxolimab in advanced cancers. Sequencing used immunoSEQ multiplex PCR; TCRdb keeps in-frame clones, though not all of them. The table lists 55,000 to 65,000 clones, around 87% of them singletons, with 3.5% to 4% in the top ten. This specimen was CD4+ or CD8+ T cells sorted from blood, taken in a trial of the OX40 agonist ivuxolimab. The receptors were gathered from an adult with an advanced solid tumor such as melanoma, head and neck, liver or kidney cancer.

V and J are TRBV4-2 and TRBJ1-3; D gene ambiguous. The CDR3 is 12 residues long. V lost 1 base to trimming and J lost 13 bases, with 11 bases between them. From germline, CDR1 is LGHNA and CDR2 YNFKEQ. CDR3 bases: TGTGCCAGCAGCCAAGCAGGATATCGGATATATTTT. The encoded protein is CASSQAGYRIYF.

The chain's CDR3 is CASSPPAGGSGELFF. CDR3 sequence (DNA): TGTGCCAGCAGCCCCCCAGCGGGGGGTTCCGGGGAGCTGTTTTTT. The chain couples TRBV11-3 to TRBJ2-2; 9 bases are shared with TRBD2. CDR3 length: 15 residues. Trimming at V came to 5 bases and at J to 6 bases, leaving 7 bases not matched to a gene. CDR1 SGHNT and CDR2 YENEEA come from the germline V gene.

The V call is TRBV5-4, the J call TRBJ1-4, with D hard to call. The CDR3 extends over 15 amino acids. Germline V gene data show CDR1 as SGHNT and CDR2 as YYREEE (reference sequence). Trimming pared 0 bases from V and 2 bases from J, leaving 8 bases between. The CDR3 nucleotides are TGTGCCAGCAGCTTGGGAGGCACCACTAATGAAAAACTGTTTTTT. It translates to CASSLGGTTNEKLFF.

The V and J genes are TRBV2 and TRBJ2-2; 7 nucleotides align to TRBD1. J was trimmed by 6 bases and V by 6 bases; bases with no gene match: 4. This CDR3 is 13 amino acids long. Germline V CDR1 and CDR2: SNHLY, FYNNEI. The CDR3 bases are TGTGCCAGCAGCCAACAGGGGTCCGGGGAGCTGTTTTTT. Translated: CASSQQGSGELFF.

The rearrangement links TRBV20-1 to TRBJ1-2; 8 nucleotides align to TRBD1. CDR3 length equals 11 residues. With V trimmed by 6 bases and J by 7 bases, 4 bases remained unmatched. Germline CDR1 is DFQATT and CDR2 is SNEGSKA (reference sequence). DNA for the CDR3: TGCAGTGCCTCAGGGGGCGGTGGCTACACCTTC. It codes for CSASGGGGYTF.

This sequence joins TRBV2 and TRBJ2-7; TRBD1 matches at 11 bases. Germline values: CDR1 SNHLY, CDR2 FYNNEI. CDR3 size: 15 residues. With V trimmed by 6 bases and J by 3 bases, 7 bases remained unmatched. The CDR3 nucleotides read TGTGCCAGCAGAGAGGACAGGGGGCCTTTCTACGAGCAGTACTTC. Translating gives CASREDRGPFYEQYF.

This sequence joins TRBV6-6 and TRBJ1-5; D call uncertain. Germline V lookup: CDR1 MNHNY, CDR2 SVGAGI (reference sequence). CDR3 length equals 12 residues. V lost 8 bases and J 4 bases, leaving 9 bases between the germline ends. The CDR3 here is CASCPTNQPQHF. As DNA, the CDR3 is TGTGCCAGCTGTCCGACAAATCAGCCCCAGCATTTT.

This clone was seen only once. The chain recombines TRBV5-6 with TRBJ2-5, with D unresolved. Germline values: CDR1 SGHDT, CDR2 YYEEEE. The CDR3 has 15 amino acids. V lost 0 bases to trimming and J lost 1 base, with 10 bases between them. DNA of the CDR3: TGTGCCAGCAGCTTGGGTGGCGGCAGCCAAGAGACCCAGTACTTC. Protein sequence: CASSLGGGSQETQYF.

The chain recombines TRBV9 with TRBJ1-1; no firm D call. This CDR3 has 14 residues. Germline loops: CDR1 SGDLS, CDR2 YYNGEE. The ends were cut back, 0 bases at V and 4 bases at J, with 10 bases in the middle. The CDR3: CASSVGPGTTEAFF. Here the CDR3 DNA reads TGTGCCAGCAGCGTAGGTCCAGGAACCACTGAAGCTTTCTTT.

The rearrangement uses TRBV18 and TRBJ1-2, with D tentatively TRBD1 (5 bases). This CDR3 is 16 amino acids long. CDR1 KGHSH and CDR2 LQKENI come from the germline V gene. V lost 0 bases, J lost 8 bases, and 19 bases lay in between. The CDR3 spells CASSPPLTGTPQGYTF. Written as DNA, the CDR3 is TGTGCCAGCTCACCACCCCTAACCGGGACGCCTCAAGGCTACACCTTC.

V usage is TRBV5-6 and J usage is TRBJ1-1, with TRBD1 matching over 7 bases. Trimming at V came to 3 bases and at J to 10 bases, leaving 6 bases not matched to a gene. This CDR3 has 12 residues. Germline CDR1 reads SGHDT; CDR2 reads YYEEEE. CDR3 sequence reads: CASSWGQSRAFF. Written as DNA, the CDR3 is TGTGCCAGCAGCTGGGGACAGTCGAGAGCTTTCTTT.

This clone was observed a handful of times. V gene TRBV6-1 combines with J gene TRBJ1-3; D is perhaps TRBD1 (5 bases). Germline CDR1 is MNHNS and CDR2 is SASEGT. With 3 bases removed from V and 2 bases from J, the gap between germline ends came to 11 bases. The CDR3 contains 15 residues. The CDR3 spells CASSDAGTTGNTIYF. CDR3 nucleotides: TGTGCCAGCAGTGATGCAGGGACCACTGGAAACACCATATATTTT.

On this clone itself: Distinct nucleotide sequences in the sample also encode this CDR3. The CDR3 bases are TGTGCCAGCAGCTTAACCGGCTACACCTTC. Its translation: CASSLTGYTF. The chain uses TRBV7-9 and TRBJ1-2; D call uncertain. V was pared by 2 bases and J by 8 bases, with 3 bases between. Germline V lookup: CDR1 SEHNR, CDR2 FQNEAQ (reference sequence). The length of the CDR3 is 10 residues.

Written as DNA, the CDR3 is TGTGCCAGTAGTATAGCAGGGGCGATCAACTATAATTCACCCCTCCACTTT. Residues: CASSIAGAINYNSPLHF. V gene TRBV19 combines with J gene TRBJ1-6, with TRBD1 as a possible D gene (6 bases). With 1 base removed from V and 3 bases from J, the gap between germline ends came to 13 bases. This CDR3 comprises 17 residues. Looked up from germline, CDR1 is LNHDA and CDR2 is SQIVND (reference sequence).

The V gene is TRBV5-1, the J gene TRBJ2-3; 8 bases fit TRBD1. V trimming: 4 bases; J trimming: 5 bases; junction bases outside the gene matches: 6. The CDR3 runs 14 residues. Germline values: CDR1 SGHRS, CDR2 YFSETQ. The CDR3 sequence: CASSRDRGKDTQYF. The CDR3 coding sequence is TGCGCCAGCAGCCGAGACAGGGGAAAAGATACGCAGTATTTT.

The chain couples TRBV29-1 to TRBJ2-5, with TRBD1 matching 8 bases. The V segment lost 7 bases and the J segment 8 bases; nucleotides outside the gene matches: 9. This CDR3 contains 12 residues. CDR1 and CDR2 from the germline V gene are SQVTM and ANQGSEA. Written as DNA, the CDR3 is TGCAGCGAAAGACAGGGGTTGGATACCCAGTACTTC. Its protein product is CSERQGLDTQYF.

The chain carries TRBV9 and TRBJ1-6; D unresolved. From germline, CDR1 is SGDLS and CDR2 YYNGEE. The CDR3 runs 15 residues. Trimming took off 5 bases at V and 9 bases at J, with 18 bases between the two ends. The CDR3 region is CASSFQVGYGSPLHF. CDR3 nucleotides: TGTGCCAGCAGTTTTCAAGTGGGTTATGGTTCACCCCTCCACTTT.

The CDR3 loop reads CASSYTDTQYF. The CDR3 nucleotides read TGTGCCAGCAGCTATACAGATACGCAGTATTTT. J is TRBJ2-3 and V is TRBV11-3; D is uncertain. Germline CDR1 and CDR2: SGHNT and YENEEA. V lost 4 bases, J lost 3 bases, and 2 bases lay in between. The CDR3 is made up of 11 amino acids.

This clone occurred once. This chain connects TRBV27 to TRBJ1-3, with D unresolved. Germline loops: CDR1 MNHEY, CDR2 SMNVEV (reference sequence). Trimming stripped 11 bases from V and 0 bases from J, with 11 bases between. This CDR3 comprises 13 residues. The CDR3 bases are TGTGCCTCCACCTCTAACTCTGGAAACACCATATATTTT. Amino acid sequence: CASTSNSGNTIYF.

This clone was observed once. J is TRBJ1-2 and V is TRBV5-1; D is possibly TRBD1 (5 bases). This CDR3 spans 15 amino acids. In germline, CDR1 is SGHRS, CDR2 YFSETQ. Trimming removed 0 bases from V and 8 bases from J, with 17 bases in between. The CDR3 nucleotides read TGCGCCAGCAGCTTGGATGCCGGGAAAAGGGACGGCTACACCTTC. It yields the protein CASSLDAGKRDGYTF.

The V gene is TRBV7-2, the J gene TRBJ1-1; D might be TRBD1 (6 bases). Per germline, CDR1 SGHTA and CDR2 FQGNSA. The V end was cut by 3 bases, the J end by 4 bases, with 12 bases between. The CDR3 runs 14 residues. In DNA, the CDR3 is TGTGCCAGCAGCTTTCGGGGGGCCACCACTGAAGCTTTCTTT. It codes for CASSFRGATTEAFF.

The chain links TRBV30 to TRBJ2-4; possible D gene TRBD1, 5 bases. V lost 0 bases, J lost 9 bases, and 12 bases lay in between. The CDR3 is made up of 13 amino acids. Germline V gives CDR1 GTSNPN, CDR2 SVGIG (reference sequence). The CDR3 loop reads CAWSVEDMGIQYF. The CDR3 nucleotides are TGTGCCTGGAGTGTAGAGGACATGGGCATTCAGTACTTC.

Worth noting for this clone: Other DNA sequences in the same sample also yield this CDR3. The chain carries TRBV5-1 and TRBJ2-5; D is uncertain. The V and J ends lost 5 bases and 2 bases respectively, with 10 bases between them. Germline values: CDR1 SGHRS, CDR2 YFSETQ. The CDR3 loop spans 13 amino acids. The CDR3 loop is CASRVGLQETQYF. Written as DNA, the CDR3 is TGCGCCAGCAGGGTAGGGCTACAAGAGACCCAGTACTTC.